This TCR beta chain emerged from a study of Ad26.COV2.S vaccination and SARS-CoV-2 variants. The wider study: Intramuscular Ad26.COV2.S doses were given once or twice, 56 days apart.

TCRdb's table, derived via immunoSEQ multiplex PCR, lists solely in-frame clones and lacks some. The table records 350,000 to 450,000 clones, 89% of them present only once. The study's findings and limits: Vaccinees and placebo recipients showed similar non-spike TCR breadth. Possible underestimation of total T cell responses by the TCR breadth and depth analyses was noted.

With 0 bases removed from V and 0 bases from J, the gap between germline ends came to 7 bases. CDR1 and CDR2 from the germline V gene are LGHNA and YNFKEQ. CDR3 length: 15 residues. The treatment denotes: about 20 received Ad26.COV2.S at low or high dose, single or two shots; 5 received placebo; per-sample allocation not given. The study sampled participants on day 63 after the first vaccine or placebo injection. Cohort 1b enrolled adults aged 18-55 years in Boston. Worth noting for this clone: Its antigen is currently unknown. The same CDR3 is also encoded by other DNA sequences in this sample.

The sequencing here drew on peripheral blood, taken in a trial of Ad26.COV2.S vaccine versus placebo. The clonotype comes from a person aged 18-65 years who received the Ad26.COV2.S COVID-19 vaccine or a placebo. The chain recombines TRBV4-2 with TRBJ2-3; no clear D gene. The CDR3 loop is CASSQDRVSTDTQYF. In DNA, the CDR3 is TGTGCCAGCAGCCAAGATCGGGTCAGCACAGATACGCAGTATTTT.